This entry lists 14 T cell receptor beta chains sequenced from one sample in a study of T-cell reconstitution after alpha-beta-depleted transplantation in children. Researchers prepared the TCRbeta library using unique molecular identifiers, the study reports. TCRdb reanalysed the PCR reads using MiXCR and keeps one entry per CDR3 protein. The sample includes some 490,000 distinct CDR3 sequences, approximately 12% seen only once; the top ten take approximately 5.4%. The material was PBMCs from the stem cell graft donor, obtained from the stem cell graft. The source of these receptors is a human donor who donated a stem cell graft to a child with combined immunodeficiency.

The sample holds many counts of this clonotype. The chain carries TRBV27 and TRBJ2-3; TRBD2 agrees at 8 bases. The trim removed 3 bases at V and 2 bases at J, leaving 7 bases unmatched. CDR3 length equals 16 residues. Looked up from germline, CDR1 is MNHEY and CDR2 is SMNVEV (reference sequence). CDR3 in DNA: TGTGCCAGCAGTTTTGGCGGGGGGTTTTTCACAGATACGCAGTATTTT. It yields the protein CASSFGGGFFTDTQYF.

This chain links TRBV6-1 with TRBJ2-4; 9 bases align to TRBD1. Germline values: CDR1 MNHNS, CDR2 SASEGT. The CDR3 covers 14 residues. V dropped 7 bases and J dropped 9; count of bases not matched to a gene: 10. The CDR3, as DNA: TGTGCCAGCACCAATGACAGGGGGGGTAGCATTCAGTACTTC. It yields the protein CASTNDRGGSIQYF.

Remarks on this clonotype: An end of the junction does not agree with germline; a read error may underlie this. The CDR3 DNA follows: TGTGCCAGCAGTTTATCGGGAGGGACTAGCACAGATACGCGGTATTTT. Protein sequence: CASSLSGGTSTDTRYF. The V and J genes are TRBV27 and TRBJ2-3; 9 bases fit TRBD2. Germline assignment: CDR1 MNHEY and CDR2 SMNVEV (reference sequence). The CDR3 is made up of 16 amino acids.

This clonotype was counted many times. The chain is built from TRBV29-1 and TRBJ2-7, with 7 bases matching TRBD2. The CDR3 has 12 residues. Germline V gives CDR1 SQVTM, CDR2 ANQGSEA. Trimming removed 6 bases from V and 2 bases from J; junction bases left unmatched: 4. This CDR3 is CSVREGTYEQYF. The CDR3 bases are TGCAGCGTGAGGGAGGGGACCTACGAGCAGTACTTC.

There are a few counts of this clonotype. J is TRBJ2-7 and V is TRBV27, with TRBD2 matching over 10 bases. The V and J ends lost 6 bases and 2 bases, in that order; junction bases with no gene match: 7. This CDR3 region has 15 residues. CDR1 MNHEY and CDR2 SMNVEV come from the germline V gene (reference sequence). The CDR3 DNA reads as TGTGCCAGCAGCGTAACTAGCGGGGTTACCTACGAGCAGTACTTC. Its translation is CASSVTSGVTYEQYF.

The gene calls are TRBV7-6 and TRBJ2-3, with D tentatively TRBD2 (6 bases). Germline CDR1 and CDR2: SGHVS and FNYEAQ. The V end lost 2 bases, the J end lost 4 bases, and 19 bases lay between the germline ends. The CDR3 has 17 residues. The chain's CDR3 is CASSLRIPGVDADTQYF. The DNA of the CDR3 is TGTGCCAGCAGCTTAAGGATCCCGGGAGTGGATGCAGATACGCAGTATTTT.

This clonotype was counted ten times or more. The chain has TRBV29-1 and TRBJ2-7, with 8 bases aligning to TRBD1. The CDR3 has 15 residues. Germline assignment: CDR1 SQVTM and CDR2 ANQGSEA. The V and J ends lost 0 bases and 7 bases, in that order; junction bases with no gene match: 11. As DNA, the CDR3 is TGCAGCGTTGAAGAGGCAGGACAGGGACCCTTGGAGCAGTACTTC. Its translation: CSVEEAGQGPLEQYF.

As concerns this clonotype: A junction end diverges from the germline sequence, so it may reflect a read error. The rearrangement joins TRBV7-8 to TRBJ2-2; TRBD1 is a possible D gene (5 bases). This CDR3 contains 16 residues. CDR1 SGHVS and CDR2 FQNEAQ come from the germline V gene. CDR3 sequence (DNA): TGTGCCAGCAGCTTAGCAGCGACAGACTTTACCGAGGAGCTGTTTTTT. Translating it yields CASSLAATDFTEELFF.

The CDR3 DNA reads as TGCAGTGCTTCTGTCGGGACAGATACGCAGTATTTT. Protein sequence: CSASVGTDTQYF. The chain joins TRBV20-1 to TRBJ2-3; D gene unclear. The CDR3 has 12 residues. V dropped 5 bases and J dropped 3 bases, with 9 bases sitting between them. Germline V gene data show CDR1 as DFQATT and CDR2 as SNEGSKA (reference sequence).

This clonotype was detected many times. This chain links TRBV7-9 with TRBJ2-2; possible D gene TRBD1, 5 bases. V lost 5 bases and J lost 3, with 13 bases in between. CDR3 size: 15 residues. The germline V gene has CDR1 SEHNR and CDR2 FQNEAQ (reference sequence). In nucleotides, the CDR3 is TGTGCCAGCAGCGTGCAGGGTGGGGACACCGGGGAGCTGTTTTTT. Its protein product is CASSVQGGDTGELFF.

This clonotype has only a few counts. One junction end does not reproduce the germline sequence, and a read error may be involved. The rearrangement links TRBV7-9 to TRBJ2-7; D gene unclear. Germline V gene data show CDR1 as SEHNR and CDR2 as FQNEAQ (reference sequence). CDR3 size: 12 residues. The CDR3 sequence: CASSSGPSRWNF. The CDR3 DNA is TGTGCCAGCAGCTCCGGACCCTCCCGCTGGAACTTC.

The CDR3 spells CASSPGTGQNTEAFF. CDR3 DNA sequence: TGTGCCAGCAGCCCCGGGACAGGGCAGAACACTGAAGCTTTCTTT. V gene TRBV7-8 combines with J gene TRBJ1-1; 9 nucleotides align to TRBD1. The CDR3 loop spans 15 amino acids. V was clipped by 5 bases and J by 1 base; unmatched bases: 5. CDR1 and CDR2 from the germline V gene are SGHVS and FQNEAQ.

This clonotype has just one count. The chain employs TRBV20-1 and TRBJ2-5; 8 nucleotides match TRBD2. V shed 0 bases, J shed 0 bases, and the junction held 6 bases outside the gene matches. Per germline, CDR1 DFQATT and CDR2 SNEGSKA (reference sequence). The CDR3 runs to 16 residues. Written as DNA, the CDR3 is TGCAGTGCTAGAGATTTCCGCGGGGGGTACCAAGAGACCCAGTACTTC. It translates to CSARDFRGGYQETQYF.

The chain has TRBV5-1 and TRBJ1-1, with a tentative D call TRBD1 (5 bases). The CDR3 is made up of 14 amino acids. Per the germline V gene, CDR1 is SGHRS and CDR2 is YFSETQ. V dropped 5 bases and J dropped 0 bases, with 11 bases sitting between them. As DNA, the CDR3 is TGCGCCAGCAGTGGTCGGGGGTTGAACACTGAAGCTTTCTTT. This encodes CASSGRGLNTEAFF. The entire variable domain, with the rest obtained from reference TRBV5-1 and TRBJ1-1, is as follows: KAGVTQTPRYLIKTRGQQVTLSCSPISGHRSVSWYQQTPGQGLQFLFEYFSETQRNKGNFPGRFSGRQFSNSRSEMNVSTLELGDSALYLCASSGRGLNTEAFFGQGTRLTVV.